The subject of this entry is one T cell receptor beta chain. The protocol was immunoSEQ multiplex PCR, while the TCRdb copy is restricted to in-frame clones and leaves out a portion. The data hold 200,000 to 250,000 clones, with approximately 87% observed a single time. Trimming stripped 8 bases from V and 0 bases from J, with 11 bases between. Germline CDR1 MNHEY, CDR2 SMNVEV (reference sequence). The CDR3 is made up of 13 amino acids. The data derive from a study of blood T cell repertoires in COVID-19. The rearrangement joins TRBV27 to TRBJ2-7; D unresolved. This sequence was found in a woman aged 50 to 65 in a cohort exposed to, infected with or recovered from COVID-19 (not recorded which). The specimen sequenced was PBMCs or T cells enriched from blood (not recorded which). In DNA form, the CDR3 reads TGTGCCAGCCGTCGGTTGAGCTCCTACGAGCAGTACTTC. Protein product: CASRRLSSYEQYF.